These 5 T cell receptor beta chains originate from one sample sequenced in a study of shared clonotypes between healthy human individuals (TCRdb year 2020). To prepare the library, the immunoSEQ multiplex PCR assay was applied. Here the immuneACCESS table is served through TCRdb, limited to in-frame sequences with V and J called. Missing clones are a known gap in these copies; in checked studies unresolved V genes cover under half, and the rest lacks a known reason. Within this sample are about 1.5 million clones, with 95% to 99% of them counted one time only. 0.4% to 0.45% of the sample rests with the top ten. The specimen was naive CD4+ T cells sorted from blood. Explained via the paper, the cell subset or site label denotes: CD45RA+ positively selected. These receptors were taken from a man under 40 in good health.

This chain links TRBV5-6 with TRBJ2-1, with 10 positions matching TRBD2. Germline V gene sequence: CDR1 SGHDT, CDR2 YYEEEE. This CDR3 spans 15 amino acids. V shed 2 bases and J 3 bases; nucleotides not matched to a gene: 2. CDR3 in DNA: TGTGCCAGCAGCTTTCTAGCGGGAGACTACAATGAGCAGTTCTTC. Residues: CASSFLAGDYNEQFF.

The V and J genes are TRBV14 and TRBJ2-7; 9 nucleotides agree with TRBD2. Germline CDR1 is SGHDN and CDR2 is FVKESK. The CDR3 has 16 amino acids. After removal of 6 bases from V and 5 bases from J, the junction contained 14 bases not matched to a gene. CDR3 DNA: TGTGCCAGCAGTCAACGAATCTTAGCGGGAGCCAACGAGCAGTACTTC. Translated: CASSQRILAGANEQYF. The entire variable domain, with the rest obtained from reference TRBV14 and TRBJ2-7, is as follows: EAGVTQFPSHSVIEKGQTVTLRCDPISGHDNLYWYRRVMGKEIKFLLHFVKESKQDESGMPNNRFLAERTGGTYSTLKVQPAELEDSGVYFCASSQRILAGANEQYFGPGTRLTVT.

This chain uses TRBV7-9 with TRBJ2-7; 8 nucleotides match TRBD2. Germline-derived CDR1 and CDR2 are SEHNR and FQNEAQ (reference sequence). The CDR3 loop spans 17 amino acids. The ends lost 5 bases at V and 4 bases at J; junction bases unmatched: 16. The CDR3 loop is CASSPPRPGLGLYEQYF. CDR3 nucleotides: TGTGCCAGCAGCCCGCCCCGACCGGGACTAGGGCTTTACGAGCAGTACTTC.

This sequence joins TRBV5-1 and TRBJ1-5; TRBD1 is a possible D gene (5 bases). The CDR3 spans 15 residues. V lost 0 bases to trimming and J lost 3 bases, with 10 bases between them. Germline CDR1 reads SGHRS; CDR2 reads YFSETQ. The CDR3 protein is CASSLVDSLNQPQHF. CDR3 DNA: TGCGCCAGCAGCTTGGTCGACAGCCTCAATCAGCCCCAGCATTTT.

Regarding this clone: The identical CDR3 is also encoded by other nucleotide sequences in the sample. The chain uses TRBV9 and TRBJ1-1; weak D call: TRBD1 (5 bases). Germline CDR1 SGDLS, CDR2 YYNGEE. This CDR3 comprises 14 residues. V was shortened by 2 bases and J by 1 base, with 9 bases between the two germline ends. CDR3 in DNA: TGTGCCAGCAGCGTTATAGGGGAGAACACTGAAGCTTTCTTT. Translated, it gives CASSVIGENTEAFF.